This passage covers 14 T cell receptor beta chains from one sample sequenced in a study of blood T cell repertoires in COVID-19. The table came from immunoSEQ multiplex PCR; TCRdb's copy has only in-frame clones and leaves some out. The sample carries 230,000 or so clones, about four fifths recorded once. The sample was peripheral blood. These receptors originate from a man aged 35 to 55 with active or convalescent COVID-19.

The table lists this clone with a count of one. The J gene is TRBJ2-5, the V gene TRBV6-5; D ambiguous. Between the trimmed V and J ends, which lost 5 bases and 3 bases, there was a span of 13 bases. CDR1 and CDR2 from the germline V gene are MNHEY and SVGAGI. The CDR3 has 14 residues. CDR3 protein: CASSLHYLEETQYF. CDR3 DNA sequence: TGTGCCAGCAGTCTCCACTACCTCGAAGAGACCCAGTACTTC.

V is TRBV6-5 and J is TRBJ1-1; D may be TRBD1 (5 bases). Germline-derived CDR1 and CDR2 are MNHEY and SVGAGI. Between the trimmed V and J ends, which lost 2 bases and 7 bases, there was a span of 8 bases. This CDR3 region has 12 residues. The CDR3 loop reads CASSYAGLEAFF. Here the CDR3 DNA reads TGTGCCAGCAGTTACGCAGGGCTTGAAGCTTTCTTT.

This clone was seen only once. The chain has TRBV15 and TRBJ1-4, with a weak D call TRBD1 (6 bases). This CDR3 is built from 15 residues. Germline-derived CDR1 and CDR2 are LNHNV and YYDKDF (reference sequence). The V end was cut by 5 bases, the J end by 3 bases, with 13 bases between. CDR3 coding DNA: TGTGCCACCAGCCAGGGGTTTTCGGCTAATGAAAAACTGTTTTTT. Translating gives CATSQGFSANEKLFF.

The chain carries TRBV13 and TRBJ2-1; TRBD1 is a possible D gene (6 bases). The CDR3 is made up of 16 amino acids. Trimming left V 5 bases short and J 4 bases short, with 18 bases between. CDR1 PRHDT and CDR2 FYEKMQ come from the germline V gene (reference sequence). CDR3 sequence (DNA): TGTGCCAGCAGCCCCCGGACAGCCCTCCGATACAATGAGCAGTTCTTC. This translates into CASSPRTALRYNEQFF.

V usage is TRBV6-1 and J usage is TRBJ1-2, with 11 bases fitting TRBD1. The V gene end was trimmed by 5 bases and the J gene end by 8 bases; junction bases not matched to a gene: 7. Looked up from germline, CDR1 is MNHNS and CDR2 is SASEGT. The CDR3 length is 14 residues. The CDR3 here is CASSFVGQGVGYTF. Here the CDR3 DNA reads TGTGCCAGCAGTTTTGTGGGACAGGGGGTCGGCTACACCTTC.

This rearrangement joins TRBV3-1 (or the pseudogene TRBV3-2) to TRBJ1-1, with TRBD1 identical over 7 bases. With 3 bases clipped from V and 0 bases from J, the junction kept 4 bases outside the gene matches. Per germline, CDR1 LGHDT and CDR2 YNNKEL (reference sequence). This CDR3 is 15 amino acids long. The CDR3 spells CASSQPGQMNTEAFF. The CDR3 DNA reads as TGTGCCAGCAGCCAGCCGGGACAGATGAACACTGAAGCTTTCTTT.

There are many counts of this clone. This chain connects TRBV5-6 to TRBJ2-1; TRBD2 agrees at 10 bases. After removal of 1 base from V and 1 base from J, the junction contained 2 bases not matched to a gene. CDR3 length equals 16 residues. The germline V gene has CDR1 SGHDT and CDR2 YYEEEE. CDR3 sequence (DNA): TGTGCCAGCAGCTTGAGTAGCGGGAGGTCCTACAATGAGCAGTTCTTC. Its protein is CASSLSSGRSYNEQFF.

V gene TRBV14 combines with J gene TRBJ1-2; no definite D call. Germline V gene data show CDR1 as SGHDN and CDR2 as FVKESK. V was shortened by 0 bases and J by 5 bases, with 10 bases between the two germline ends. The CDR3 extends over 14 amino acids. The CDR3 bases are TGTGCCAGCAGCCAAGATGGCAGAGGTTATGGCTACACCTTC. It yields the protein CASSQDGRGYGYTF. The whole variable domain, filled in from reference TRBV14 and TRBJ1-2, reads EAGVTQFPSHSVIEKGQTVTLRCDPISGHDNLYWYRRVMGKEIKFLLHFVKESKQDESGMPNNRFLAERTGGTYSTLKVQPAELEDSGVYFCASSQDGRGYGYTFGSGTRLTVV.

The J gene is TRBJ2-7, the V gene TRBV6-2 or TRBV6-3; no reliable D call. CDR1 is MNHEY and CDR2 is SVGEGT in the germline V gene. The V end lost 2 bases, the J end lost 2 bases, and 4 bases lay between the germline ends. The CDR3 covers 12 residues. CDR3 in DNA: TGTGCCAGCAGTTACGGGCCCTACGAGCAGTACTTC. It translates to CASSYGPYEQYF.

This chain joins TRBV7-9 and TRBJ1-2; TRBD1 is a possible D gene (6 bases). The CDR3 runs 15 residues. Germline loops: CDR1 SEHNR, CDR2 FQNEAQ (reference sequence). The germline V and J ends were trimmed by 5 bases and 4 bases, with 17 bases remaining between them. Here the CDR3 reads CASSQSTGYGYGYTF. In DNA form, the CDR3 reads TGTGCCAGCAGCCAGTCCACAGGGTATGGCTATGGCTACACCTTC.

This clone was counted between two and nine times. The chain joins TRBV7-9 to TRBJ2-4, with TRBD1 as a possible D gene (6 bases). CDR3 length: 15 residues. Trimming removed 4 bases from V and 0 bases from J, with 10 bases in between. Germline CDR1 is SEHNR and CDR2 is FQNEAQ (reference sequence). The CDR3 bases are TGTGCCAGCAGCTCGACAGGAGGAGCCAAAAACATTCAGTACTTC. The encoded protein is CASSSTGGAKNIQYF.

The J gene is TRBJ1-2, the V gene TRBV20-1; TRBD1 is a possible D gene (6 bases). The V gene's germline CDR1 is DFQATT and CDR2 SNEGSKA (reference sequence). The CDR3 contains 14 residues. The V and J ends lost 3 bases and 2 bases respectively, with 13 bases between them. The DNA for the CDR3 is TGCAGTGCTAGTAACGGGGGGGCGAACTATGGCTACACCTTC. This sequence encodes CSASNGGANYGYTF.

The chain employs TRBV5-6 and TRBJ2-3; possibly TRBD2 for D (6 bases). The germline gives CDR1 SGHDT, CDR2 YYEEEE. The CDR3 contains 12 residues. V was shortened by 3 bases and J by 9 bases, with 11 bases between the two germline ends. The DNA of the CDR3 is TGTGCCAGCAGCTCTACGGGGGTCACGCAGTATTTT. Its protein product is CASSSTGVTQYF. Looking up the rest from reference TRBV5-6 and TRBJ2-3 gives the full variable domain: DAGVTQSPTHLIKTRGQQVTLRCSPKSGHDTVSWYQQALGQGPQFIFQYYEEEERQRGNFPDRFSGHQFPNYSSELNVNALLLGDSALYLCASSSTGVTQYFGPGTRLTVL.

This chain uses TRBV30 with TRBJ2-2; possible D gene TRBD2, 6 bases. Trimming shortened V by 4 bases and J by 5 bases, and 14 bases separated the two germline ends. Germline CDR1 is GTSNPN and CDR2 is SVGIG (reference sequence). This CDR3 has 14 residues. In DNA form, the CDR3 reads TGTGCCTGGAAATACCGAGGAGGGACCGGGGAGCTGTTTTTT. It encodes CAWKYRGGTGELFF.